This T cell receptor (beta chain) was recovered during a study of blood T cell repertoires in COVID-19. Overall study: Sites across the United States, Italy and Spain contributed samples from acute and convalescent COVID-19.

Authors' processing steps: Researchers report that nucleated cell counts were estimated from reference gene primer amplification. TCRdb keeps only in-frame clones here, not all; method: immunoSEQ multiplex PCR. The V and J calls and clone size come from that table; D and trimming were worked out from the DNA. The sample consists of around 94,000 clones, 84% of them appearing once. The CDR3 totals 16 residues. Trimming shortened V by 3 bases and J by 2 bases, and 16 bases separated the two germline ends. The germline V gene encodes CDR1 MRHNA and CDR2 SNTAGT. The gene calls are TRBV6-4 and TRBJ1-1; maybe TRBD1 (5 bases). The TCR originated in a man aged 35-49 years with active or convalescent COVID-19. The sequencing input was peripheral blood. The CDR3 is CASSEKRQPPNTEAFF. In DNA, the CDR3 is TGTGCCAGCAGTGAGAAAAGACAGCCACCTAACACTGAAGCTTTCTTT.